The clone carrying this TCR beta chain appeared once. Source study methods: Amplified reference gene primers provided the basis for estimating nucleated cell counts. Only in-frame clones appear in the TCRdb table, and some are missing; sequencing was by immunoSEQ multiplex PCR. For V, J and clone size, that table is used; D and trimming come from the DNA. The table includes some 490,000 clones, 70% to 90% detected once. Germline CDR1 GTSNPN, CDR2 SVGIG (reference sequence). The CDR3 has 13 residues. V gave up 1 base and J gave up 6 bases; unmatched junction bases: 4. The record originates from a study of blood T cell repertoires in COVID-19. Study as a whole: COVID-19 samples collected from the United States, Italy and Spain covered acute and convalescent phases. T cells, B-cell-depleted T cells, or PBMCs supplied cDNA or gDNA.

The sequenced sample consisted of peripheral blood. The rearrangement links TRBV30 to TRBJ1-2, with TRBD1 matching over 8 bases. This sequence was found in a human donor in a cohort sampled during active COVID-19. The CDR3 DNA sequence: TGTGCCTGGAGTGACGACAGGGGCCATGGCTACACCTTC. Its protein product is CAWSDDRGHGYTF.